A single sample is the source of the 22 T cell receptor beta chains below, sequenced in a study of cytomegalovirus exposure and HLA in healthy donors. The PCR used 60 Vbeta and 13 Jbeta primers. Method: immunoSEQ multiplex PCR; TCRdb's copy keeps in-frame clones and lacks some. The sample table sets out roughly 200,000 clones. The sequenced material came from PBMCs. These receptor sequences come from a man aged 25-40 years in good health and CMV-seronegative.

V is TRBV11-2 and J is TRBJ1-4; a weak D match, TRBD1 (5 bases). CDR3 length: 12 amino acids. The V gene's germline CDR1 is SGHAT and CDR2 FQNNGV. The V gene lost 4 bases and the J gene lost 11 bases, with 11 bases spanning the gap. CDR3 residues: CASSWGVSKLFF. The CDR3 DNA is TGTGCCAGCAGCTGGGGGGTATCGAAACTGTTTTTT.

The V call is TRBV18, the J call TRBJ1-4; possibly TRBD1 for D (5 bases). CDR1 and CDR2 (germline): KGHSH, LQKENI. The V end lost 1 base, the J end lost 0 bases, and 15 bases lay between the germline ends. This CDR3 has 18 amino acids. The CDR3 spells CASSPRGVSLTTNEKLFF. Here the CDR3 DNA reads TGTGCCAGCTCACCACGGGGGGTCAGCCTAACAACTAATGAAAAACTGTTTTTT.

The chain joins TRBV5-4 to TRBJ1-5; the D is unclear. Per germline, CDR1 SGHNT and CDR2 YYREEE (reference sequence). Deletions cut 0 bases from V and 7 bases from J, with 11 bases between. This CDR3 comprises 14 residues. In DNA form, the CDR3 reads TGTGCCAGCAGCTTGGCCGGGAGTCAGCAGCCCCAGCATTTT. Its translation: CASSLAGSQQPQHF.

V and J are TRBV7-2 and TRBJ2-3, with a tentative D call TRBD1 (5 bases). In germline, CDR1 is SGHTA, CDR2 FQGNSA. This CDR3 has 18 residues. Trimming left V 4 bases short and J 1 base short, with 21 bases between. CDR3 in amino acids: CASSSILQGIPRTDTQYF. CDR3 coding DNA: TGTGCCAGCAGCTCCATCCTTCAGGGTATCCCTCGCACAGATACGCAGTATTTT. Full variable domain (missing parts from reference TRBV7-2 and TRBJ2-3): GAGVSQSPSNKVTEKGKDVELRCDPISGHTALYWYRQSLGQGLEFLIYFQGNSAPDKSGLPSDRFSAERTGGSVSTLTIQRTQQEDSAVYLCASSSILQGIPRTDTQYFGPGTRLTVL.

Regarding this clone: Other DNA sequences within the sample encode an identical CDR3. The chain joins TRBV9 to TRBJ2-7; 9 bases are shared with TRBD1. The V and J ends lost 0 bases and 2 bases, in that order; junction bases with no gene match: 3. CDR3 length: 15 residues. Germline assignment: CDR1 SGDLS and CDR2 YYNGEE. The CDR3 here is CASSVGGTGTYEQYF. The CDR3 coding sequence is TGTGCCAGCAGCGTAGGCGGGACAGGGACCTACGAGCAGTACTTC.

The chain joins TRBV4-3 to TRBJ1-1; D gene unclear. Per germline, CDR1 LGHNA and CDR2 YSLEER. The CDR3 has 16 amino acids. Deletions cut 0 bases from V and 1 base from J, with 12 bases between. CDR3 DNA: TGCGCCAGCAGCCAAGATACCCAGCGGGGGAACACTGAAGCTTTCTTT. It codes for CASSQDTQRGNTEAFF.

J is TRBJ2-5 and V is TRBV4-1; D possibly corresponds to TRBD2 (5 bases). The V gene lost 0 bases and the J gene lost 1 base, with 12 bases spanning the gap. The germline CDR1 and CDR2 sequences are MGHRA and YSYEKL. The CDR3 sequence is 16 residues long. CDR3 sequence reads: CASSQEMRASQETQYF. In DNA, the CDR3 is TGCGCCAGCAGCCAAGAAATGCGGGCAAGCCAAGAGACCCAGTACTTC.

This chain connects TRBV27 to TRBJ2-7; the match to TRBD2 covers 13 bases. Germline V gene data show CDR1 as MNHEY and CDR2 as SMNVEV (reference sequence). J lost 7 bases, V lost 6 bases, and 6 bases had no gene match. CDR3 size: 14 residues. The CDR3 loop reads CASSRLAGGREQYF. CDR3 coding DNA: TGTGCCAGCAGCAGACTAGCGGGGGGCCGGGAGCAGTACTTC.

This chain uses TRBV9 with TRBJ1-2; 7 bases map to TRBD1. V lost 3 bases, J lost 3 bases, and 11 bases stayed unmatched. The CDR3 covers 16 residues. The germline CDR1 and CDR2 sequences are SGDLS and YYNGEE. DNA for the CDR3: TGTGCCAGCAGCGGAGACCGGACAGGTTCGCACTATGGCTACACCTTC. This codes for CASSGDRTGSHYGYTF.

This chain joins TRBV6-1 and TRBJ2-4; weak D call: TRBD1 (5 bases). In germline, CDR1 is MNHNS, CDR2 SASEGT. CDR3 length: 15 residues. Trimming shortened V by 2 bases and J by 11 bases, and 19 bases separated the two germline ends. CDR3 DNA sequence: TGTGCCAGCAGTGAAAGGCCGGACACGAGTGTTCTTCAGTACTTC. Translating it yields CASSERPDTSVLQYF.

The rearrangement links TRBV29-1 to TRBJ1-3, with 8 bases matching TRBD1. The CDR3 consists of 12 residues. Per the germline V gene, CDR1 is SQVTM and CDR2 is ANQGSEA. J gave up 6 bases and V 5 bases, and 3 bases lay outside the gene matches. The CDR3 coding sequence is TGCAGCGTTAGCAGGGGGCCAAACACCATATATTTT. It is translated as CSVSRGPNTIYF. Looking up the rest from reference TRBV29-1 and TRBJ1-3 gives the full variable domain: SAVISQKPSRDICQRGTSLTIQCQVDSQVTMMFWYRQQPGQSLTLIATANQGSEATYESGFVIDKFPISRPNLTFSTLTVSNMSPEDSSIYLCSVSRGPNTIYFGEGSWLTVV.

This rearrangement joins TRBV19 to TRBJ1-2; 9 bases match TRBD1. With V trimmed by 5 bases and J by 0 bases, 10 bases remained unmatched. There are 17 residues in the CDR3. CDR1 LNHDA and CDR2 SQIVND come from the germline V gene (reference sequence). In nucleotides, the CDR3 is TGTGCCAGTAGTCCCCGACAGGGGGTAGTCCCTAACTATGGCTACACCTTC. Residues: CASSPRQGVVPNYGYTF.

The J gene is TRBJ1-5, the V gene TRBV4-1, with D possibly TRBD1 on 6 matching bases. Germline CDR1 MGHRA, CDR2 YSYEKL. The ends were cut back, 4 bases at V and 5 bases at J, with 18 bases in the middle. This CDR3 contains 16 residues. The CDR3 nucleotides are TGCGCCAGCAGCCGGCTTCCTGGACAGCCTTATCAGCCCCAGCATTTT. As protein: CASSRLPGQPYQPQHF.

This chain uses TRBV9 with TRBJ1-1, with 8 bases matching TRBD1. Germline V gene data show CDR1 as SGDLS and CDR2 as YYNGEE. CDR3 length: 15 amino acids. Unmatched junction bases numbered 7, after V lost 3 bases and J lost 3 bases. The CDR3, as DNA: TGTGCCAGCAGCGCAAGGACAGGGCGAGACACTGAAGCTTTCTTT. Amino acids: CASSARTGRDTEAFF.

The chain is built from TRBV7-9 and TRBJ2-1; 9 bases fit TRBD2. The CDR3 sequence is 15 residues long. Trimming took 2 bases from V and 5 from J; bases not matched to a gene: 4. Germline CDR1 reads SEHNR; CDR2 reads FQNEAQ (reference sequence). In DNA, the CDR3 is TGTGCCAGCAGCTTAAGGGCTAGCGGGAACAATGAGCAGTTCTTC. As protein: CASSLRASGNNEQFF. Full variable domain (outside the CDR3, taken from reference TRBV7-9 and TRBJ2-1): DTGVSQNPRHKITKRGQNVTFRCDPISEHNRLYWYRQTLGQGPEFLTYFQNEAQLEKSRLLSDRFSAERPKGSFSTLEIQRTEQGDSAMYLCASSLRASGNNEQFFGPGTRLTVL.

The rearrangement uses TRBV7-2 and TRBJ2-2, with a tentative D call TRBD2 (5 bases). Germline loops: CDR1 SGHTA, CDR2 FQGNSA. CDR3 size: 13 residues. V gave up 11 bases and J gave up 1 base, with 11 bases separating them. CDR3 region: CALEEENTGELFF. DNA of the CDR3: TGTGCCCTCGAGGAGGAGAACACCGGGGAGCTGTTTTTT.

This chain uses TRBV7-2 with TRBJ2-1; perhaps TRBD2 as D (6 bases). The CDR3 totals 14 residues. Per germline, CDR1 SGHTA and CDR2 FQGNSA. Trimming left V 5 bases short and J 7 bases short, with 15 bases between. The CDR3 DNA follows: TGTGCCAGCAGCCTCCTGGGACTTACAAATGAGCAGTTCTTC. This gives the protein CASSLLGLTNEQFF.

The chain joins TRBV13 to TRBJ2-7, with 10 bases that match TRBD2. This CDR3 has 20 residues. From germline, CDR1 is PRHDT and CDR2 FYEKMQ (reference sequence). Trimming removed 4 bases from V and 0 bases from J; junction bases left unmatched: 18. The CDR3 bases are TGTGCCAGCAGCTCTCCGAGGGAGCGGGGGGGCCGAATAAACTCCTACGAGCAGTACTTC. Its translation is CASSSPRERGGRINSYEQYF.

The V gene is TRBV5-1, the J gene TRBJ1-5; D not certain. The CDR3 is made up of 16 amino acids. In germline, CDR1 is SGHRS, CDR2 YFSETQ. V lost 7 bases and J lost 5, with 22 bases in between. The CDR3 DNA sequence: TGCGCCAGCTTCCTAATGGGGTATAAGGGAGATCAGCCCCAGCATTTT. This codes for CASFLMGYKGDQPQHF.

The chain recombines TRBV5-1 with TRBJ2-1; 9 nucleotides match TRBD2. The J segment lost 15 bases and the V segment lost 2 bases, leaving 6 bases of the junction unmatched. Germline V CDR1 and CDR2: SGHRS, YFSETQ. The CDR3 totals 12 residues. CDR3 in amino acids: CASSFSGSSPFF. The CDR3 DNA reads TGCGCCAGCAGCTTTAGCGGGAGTTCACCGTTCTTC.

The gene calls are TRBV4-1 and TRBJ2-5, with 9 bases aligning to TRBD1. The V gene end was trimmed by 0 bases and the J gene end by 6 bases; junction bases not matched to a gene: 14. There are 18 residues in the CDR3. Germline V gene lookup returns CDR1 MGHRA and CDR2 YSYEKL. CDR3 in DNA: TGCGCCAGCAGCCAAGAGGGGTACCTGGGACAGGGTAGACAGACCCAGTACTTC. It encodes CASSQEGYLGQGRQTQYF.

The chain is built from TRBV11-3 and TRBJ2-5; weak D call: TRBD2 (5 bases). Trimming took 5 bases from V and 4 from J, leaving 17 bases between them. CDR1 and CDR2 (germline): SGHNT, YENEEA. The CDR3 runs 15 residues. Here the CDR3 reads CASSDRTQGRETQYF. For the CDR3, the DNA is TGTGCCAGCAGCGACCGGACTCAAGGTCGAGAGACCCAGTACTTC.